The 25 T cell receptor beta chains reported below all come from one sample, sequenced in a study of cytomegalovirus exposure and HLA in healthy donors (TCRdb year 2017). The receptor library was made with the immunoSEQ multiplex PCR assay. A mixture of 60 forward primers for TCR Vbeta segments and 13 reverse primers for TCR Jbeta segments was used in the multiplex PCR. TCRdb obtained this table from immuneACCESS and retained in-frame rearrangements with V and J assigned. These tables miss some clones; where compared with another copy, unresolved V genes account for less than half of the shortfall, and the remainder is unexplained. The sample table lists roughly 200,000 clones, just under 85% of them with a count of one. The ten largest make up around 0.57% of the sample. Sample: PBMCs. The receptors were gathered from a woman in her 40s in good health and CMV-seronegative.

The rearrangement uses TRBV27 and TRBJ2-5; TRBD2 agrees at 13 bases. The germline V gene encodes CDR1 MNHEY and CDR2 SMNVEV (reference sequence). The CDR3 is made up of 17 amino acids. The ends lost 4 bases at V and 4 bases at J; junction bases unmatched: 9. CDR3 amino acids: CASSSGLAGALRETQYF. CDR3 in DNA: TGTGCCAGCAGTTCCGGACTAGCGGGGGCCCTCCGAGAGACCCAGTACTTC.

The chain recombines TRBV7-2 with TRBJ1-1; TRBD1 is a possible D gene (6 bases). V lost 2 bases and J lost 1, with 8 bases in between. CDR3 length equals 14 residues. CDR1 and CDR2 from the germline V gene are SGHTA and FQGNSA. This chain's CDR3 is CASSLWGPNTEAFF. The DNA for the CDR3 is TGTGCCAGCAGCTTATGGGGGCCGAACACTGAAGCTTTCTTT.

The sample holds a few counts of this clone. The CDR3 DNA sequence: TGTGCCAGCAGCTTAGGGTCAGGGAGGACTGAAGCTTTCTTT. This encodes CASSLGSGRTEAFF. The chain combines TRBV7-2 with TRBJ1-1, with D tentatively TRBD1 (5 bases). V gave up 1 base and J gave up 5 bases, with 11 bases separating them. CDR3 length equals 14 residues. The V gene's germline CDR1 is SGHTA and CDR2 FQGNSA.

The chain's CDR3 is CASSQEGVRDTIYF. The DNA for the CDR3 is TGCGCCAGCAGCCAAGAAGGGGTTAGGGACACCATATATTTT. The V call is TRBV4-1, the J call TRBJ1-3, with D perhaps TRBD1 (5 bases). The CDR3 length is 14 residues. V was shortened by 0 bases and J by 8 bases, with 11 bases between the two germline ends. The germline CDR1 and CDR2 sequences are MGHRA and YSYEKL.

The chain links TRBV14 to TRBJ2-2; no firm D call. The CDR3 has 14 residues. Trimming took 1 base from V and 7 from J, leaving 10 bases between them. Per germline, CDR1 SGHDN and CDR2 FVKESK. The chain's CDR3 is CASSQVPVVGELFF. The CDR3 region has the DNA TGTGCCAGCAGCCAAGTTCCAGTCGTCGGGGAGCTGTTTTTT. Full variable domain (rest looked up from reference TRBV14 and TRBJ2-2): EAGVTQFPSHSVIEKGQTVTLRCDPISGHDNLYWYRRVMGKEIKFLLHFVKESKQDESGMPNNRFLAERTGGTYSTLKVQPAELEDSGVYFCASSQVPVVGELFFGEGSRLTVL.

This chain connects TRBV9 to TRBJ1-3; TRBD1 is a possible D gene (5 bases). CDR1 and CDR2 (germline): SGDLS, YYNGEE. CDR3 length: 15 amino acids. The ends were cut back, 4 bases at V and 4 bases at J, with 15 bases in the middle. The CDR3 sequence is CASSLMGLEGNTIYF. DNA for the CDR3: TGTGCCAGCAGCCTAATGGGACTGGAAGGAAACACCATATATTTT.

The CDR3 region is CASSQARTAGELFF. CDR3 sequence (DNA): TGTGCCAGCAGCCAGGCTCGGACAGCCGGGGAGCTGTTTTTT. This sequence joins TRBV7-9 and TRBJ2-2; a possible D gene is TRBD1 (6 bases). In germline, CDR1 is SEHNR, CDR2 FQNEAQ (reference sequence). With 5 bases removed from V and 6 bases from J, the gap between germline ends came to 13 bases. This CDR3 region has 14 residues.

This clone was found once. The V gene is TRBV5-1, the J gene TRBJ1-4; D not resolved. The germline V gene has CDR1 SGHRS and CDR2 YFSETQ. CDR3 length equals 14 residues. Trimming removed 3 bases at V and 3 bases at J, with 9 bases between. The CDR3 DNA follows: TGCGCCAGCAGCTCCGGAGACCCTAATGAAAAACTGTTTTTT. This sequence encodes CASSSGDPNEKLFF. The full variable domain, its missing parts supplied by reference TRBV5-1 and TRBJ1-4, is KAGVTQTPRYLIKTRGQQVTLSCSPISGHRSVSWYQQTPGQGLQFLFEYFSETQRNKGNFPGRFSGRQFSNSRSEMNVSTLELGDSALYLCASSSGDPNEKLFFGSGTQLSVL.

The chain uses TRBV5-6 and TRBJ1-3, with a possible D match to TRBD1 (5 bases). The V end was cut by 0 bases, the J end by 9 bases, with 13 bases between. The CDR3 sequence is 14 residues long. Per the germline V gene, CDR1 is SGHDT and CDR2 is YYEEEE. The CDR3 spells CASSLEQVLSTIYF. The DNA of the CDR3 is TGTGCCAGCAGCTTGGAACAGGTTCTCAGCACCATATATTTT. Full variable domain (rest looked up from reference TRBV5-6 and TRBJ1-3): DAGVTQSPTHLIKTRGQQVTLRCSPKSGHDTVSWYQQALGQGPQFIFQYYEEEERQRGNFPDRFSGHQFPNYSSELNVNALLLGDSALYLCASSLEQVLSTIYFGEGSWLTVV.

This rearrangement joins TRBV7-6 to TRBJ2-5; no clear D gene. The germline V and J ends were trimmed by 6 bases and 3 bases, with 11 bases remaining between them. This CDR3 contains 13 residues. Germline lookup yields CDR1 SGHVS and CDR2 FNYEAQ. CDR3 coding DNA: TGTGCCAGCAGTCCGAGGAGAGAAGAGACCCAGTACTTC. Encoded protein: CASSPRREETQYF.

This clone was seen a handful of times. This rearrangement joins TRBV5-4 to TRBJ1-1, with 7 bases that match TRBD1. Unmatched junction bases numbered 3, after V lost 9 bases and J lost 4 bases. The CDR3 covers 11 residues. Germline V gives CDR1 SGHNT, CDR2 YYREEE (reference sequence). The CDR3 DNA reads TGTGCCATCTCAGGGGGCACTGAAGCTTTCTTT. It is translated as CAISGGTEAFF.

The V gene is TRBV7-2, the J gene TRBJ2-7, with no clear D. V lost 1 base, J lost 0 bases, and 10 bases lay in between. The CDR3 extends over 15 amino acids. Germline CDR1 SGHTA, CDR2 FQGNSA. The CDR3 DNA reads TGTGCCAGCAGCTTAGGAGGAACGGTCTCCTACGAGCAGTACTTC. Translation gives CASSLGGTVSYEQYF.

V is TRBV5-4 and J is TRBJ1-1; D unresolved. The CDR3 runs to 12 residues. Per germline, CDR1 SGHNT and CDR2 YYREEE (reference sequence). The V end was cut by 9 bases, the J end by 1 base, with 10 bases between. The CDR3 sequence is CATQARNTEAFF. DNA for the CDR3: TGTGCCACCCAGGCGAGGAACACTGAAGCTTTCTTT.

V and J are TRBV19 and TRBJ1-2, with 8 bases that match TRBD1. The germline gives CDR1 LNHDA, CDR2 SQIVND (reference sequence). The CDR3 extends over 15 amino acids. The V segment lost 5 bases and the J segment 4 bases; nucleotides outside the gene matches: 9. The CDR3 sequence: CASSSPGTGRYGYTF. The CDR3 DNA reads as TGTGCCAGTAGTTCTCCCGGGACAGGCCGCTATGGCTACACCTTC.

The genes are TRBV13 and TRBJ2-7, with 12 bases fitting TRBD1. This CDR3 region has 14 residues. The V gene's germline CDR1 is PRHDT and CDR2 FYEKMQ (reference sequence). The J segment lost 5 bases and the V segment lost 5 bases, leaving 4 bases of the junction unmatched. The CDR3, as DNA: TGTGCCAGCAGCCCGGGGACAGGGGGCGACGAGCAGTACTTC. Amino acids: CASSPGTGGDEQYF.

The chain recombines TRBV25-1 with TRBJ1-6, with a tentative D call TRBD1 (5 bases). Trimming took off 3 bases at V and 6 bases at J, with 15 bases between the two ends. CDR1 is MGHDK, CDR2 SYGVNS, per germline. The CDR3 length is 16 residues. The CDR3 DNA reads TGTGCCAGCAGTGAGGCTTTAGGGGCGTTTAATTCACCCCTCCACTTT. Protein: CASSEALGAFNSPLHF.

The V call is TRBV5-1, the J call TRBJ1-5, with D uncertain. From germline, CDR1 is SGHRS and CDR2 YFSETQ. The V and J ends lost 0 bases and 6 bases respectively, with 10 bases between them. The CDR3 has 14 amino acids. Written as DNA, the CDR3 is TGCGCCAGCAGCTTGGGTCTCGGGTCTCAGCCCCAGCATTTT. Translation: CASSLGLGSQPQHF.

This clone was observed a handful of times. V usage is TRBV6-1 and J usage is TRBJ1-1; D is uncertain. The CDR3 has 13 residues. Germline loops: CDR1 MNHNS, CDR2 SASEGT. V shed 1 base and J shed 6 bases, with 9 bases lying between them. CDR3 nucleotide sequence: TGTGCCAGCAGTGAAGGTGCCCAGGCTGAAGCTTTCTTT. This encodes CASSEGAQAEAFF.

CDR3 in amino acids: CASSIQGWNTEAFF. The CDR3 bases are TGTGCCAGTAGTATTCAGGGTTGGAACACTGAAGCTTTCTTT. The chain carries TRBV19 and TRBJ1-1, with D possibly being TRBD1 (5 bases). The CDR3 length is 14 residues. Germline CDR1 and CDR2: LNHDA and SQIVND (reference sequence). V dropped 3 bases and J dropped 1 base, with 9 bases sitting between them. The variable domain in full, completed from reference TRBV19 and TRBJ1-1, reads DGGITQSPKYLFRKEGQNVTLSCEQNLNHDAMYWYRQDPGQGLRLIYYSQIVNDFQKGDIAEGYSVSREKKESFPLTVTSAQKNPTAFYLCASSIQGWNTEAFFGQGTRLTVV.

The chain links TRBV7-2 to TRBJ2-7; no firm D call. Per the germline V gene, CDR1 is SGHTA and CDR2 is FQGNSA. V was clipped by 2 bases and J by 4 bases, with 3 bases between them. This CDR3 has 11 residues. The CDR3 region has the DNA TGTGCCAGCAGCTTATTATACGAGCAGTACTTC. Translation: CASSLLYEQYF.

The rearrangement uses TRBV5-1 and TRBJ2-1; TRBD2 matches at 10 bases. Germline loops: CDR1 SGHRS, CDR2 YFSETQ. J gave up 3 bases and V 4 bases, and 4 bases lay outside the gene matches. CDR3 length: 15 residues. CDR3 nucleotides: TGCGCCAGCAGCCGTAGCGGGGGGAACTACAATGAGCAGTTCTTC. Its translation is CASSRSGGNYNEQFF.

The J gene is TRBJ2-1, the V gene TRBV6-4; D possibly corresponds to TRBD2 (5 bases). Germline V gene data show CDR1 as MRHNA and CDR2 as SNTAGT. This CDR3 has 14 residues. V lost 0 bases and J lost 9, with 12 bases in between. This CDR3 reads CASSDSTKAAEQFF. CDR3 DNA: TGTGCCAGCAGTGACTCGACTAAGGCGGCTGAGCAGTTCTTC.

The rearrangement uses TRBV19 and TRBJ2-7, with D unclear. There are 16 residues in the CDR3. V gave up 1 base and J gave up 0 bases, with 13 bases separating them. Germline values: CDR1 LNHDA, CDR2 SQIVND (reference sequence). Written as DNA, the CDR3 is TGTGCCAGTAGTATAGTACAGAGTTTTACCTCCTACGAGCAGTACTTC. Protein sequence: CASSIVQSFTSYEQYF.

Of note for this clone: Mismatch with germline at one junction end may stem from a read error. The V and J genes are TRBV7-7 and TRBJ2-5; weak D call: TRBD2 (5 bases). This CDR3 has 14 amino acids. Germline loops: CDR1 SSHAT, CDR2 FNYEAQ (reference sequence). The CDR3 protein is CASSFEGLSETQYF. CDR3 nucleotides: TGTGCTAGCAGCTTCGAAGGACTTTCAGAGACCCAGTACTTC.

J is TRBJ1-1 and V is TRBV5-5; D remains unclear. Germline lookup yields CDR1 SGHKS and CDR2 YYEKEE (reference sequence). The CDR3 extends over 15 amino acids. The V and J ends lost 0 bases and 5 bases respectively, with 14 bases between them. The CDR3 protein is CASSLGAGAWTEAFF. The CDR3 nucleotides are TGTGCCAGCAGCTTGGGGGCCGGCGCATGGACTGAAGCTTTCTTT.